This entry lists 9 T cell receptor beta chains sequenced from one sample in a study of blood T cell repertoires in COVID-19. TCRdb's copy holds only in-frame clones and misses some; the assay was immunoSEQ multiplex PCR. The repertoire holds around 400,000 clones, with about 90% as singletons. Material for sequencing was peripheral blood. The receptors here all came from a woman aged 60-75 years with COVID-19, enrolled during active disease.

CDR3 nucleotides: TGTGCCAGCAGCCTCGGGGTAGCGGGGGGGCCGTACAATGAGCAGTTCTTC. Protein product: CASSLGVAGGPYNEQFF. The chain links TRBV5-4 to TRBJ2-1; TRBD2 matches 11 bases. CDR1 is SGHNT, CDR2 YYREEE, per germline (reference sequence). V dropped 4 bases and J dropped 4; count of bases not matched to a gene: 10. This CDR3 is built from 17 residues.

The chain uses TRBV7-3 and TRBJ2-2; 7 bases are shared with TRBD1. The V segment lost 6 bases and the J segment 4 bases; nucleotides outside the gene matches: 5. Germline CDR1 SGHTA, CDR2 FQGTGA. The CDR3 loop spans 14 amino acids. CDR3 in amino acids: CASRPGQATGELFF. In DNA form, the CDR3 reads TGTGCCAGCAGACCCGGACAGGCCACCGGGGAGCTGTTTTTT.

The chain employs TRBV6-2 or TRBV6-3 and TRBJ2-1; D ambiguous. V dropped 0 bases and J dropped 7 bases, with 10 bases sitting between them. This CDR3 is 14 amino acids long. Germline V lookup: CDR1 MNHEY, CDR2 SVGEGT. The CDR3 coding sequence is TGTGCCAGCAGTTACTCGAGAATAGCAAATGAGCAGTTCTTC. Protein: CASSYSRIANEQFF.

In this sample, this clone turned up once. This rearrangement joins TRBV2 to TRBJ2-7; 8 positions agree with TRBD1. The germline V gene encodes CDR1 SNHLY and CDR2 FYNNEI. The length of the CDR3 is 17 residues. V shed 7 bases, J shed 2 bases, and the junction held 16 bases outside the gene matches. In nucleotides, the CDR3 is TGTGCCAGCATTACCGGGACAGGACCATCCCTTACCTACGAGCAGTACTTC. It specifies CASITGTGPSLTYEQYF.

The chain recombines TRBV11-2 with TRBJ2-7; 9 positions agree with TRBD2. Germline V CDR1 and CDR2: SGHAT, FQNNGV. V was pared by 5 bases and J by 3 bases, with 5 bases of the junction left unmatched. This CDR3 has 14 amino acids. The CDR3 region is CASSRSGGFYEQYF. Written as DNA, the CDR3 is TGTGCCAGCAGCCGTAGCGGGGGTTTCTACGAGCAGTACTTC.

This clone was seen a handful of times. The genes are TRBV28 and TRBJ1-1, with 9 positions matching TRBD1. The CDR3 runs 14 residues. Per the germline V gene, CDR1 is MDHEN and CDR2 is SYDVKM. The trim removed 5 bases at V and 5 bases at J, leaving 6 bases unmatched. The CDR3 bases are TGTGCCAGCAGTCTGCGACAGGGGGTGACTGAAGCTTTCTTT. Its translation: CASSLRQGVTEAFF. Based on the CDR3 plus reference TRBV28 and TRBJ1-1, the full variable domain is DVKVTQSSRYLVKRTGEKVFLECVQDMDHENMFWYRQDPGLGLRLIYFSYDVKMKEKGDIPEGYSVSREKKERFSLILESASTNQTSMYLCASSLRQGVTEAFFGQGTRLTVV.

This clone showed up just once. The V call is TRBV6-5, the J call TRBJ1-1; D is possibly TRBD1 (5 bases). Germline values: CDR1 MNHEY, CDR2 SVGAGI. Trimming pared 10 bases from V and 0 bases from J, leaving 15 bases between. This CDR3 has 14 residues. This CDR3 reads CATVSQGLNTEAFF. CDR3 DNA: TGTGCCACCGTATCCCAGGGATTGAACACTGAAGCTTTCTTT.

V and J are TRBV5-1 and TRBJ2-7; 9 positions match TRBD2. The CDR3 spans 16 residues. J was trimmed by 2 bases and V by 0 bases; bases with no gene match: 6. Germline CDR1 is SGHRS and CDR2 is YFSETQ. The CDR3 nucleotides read TGCGCCAGCAGCTTGGCCGGTGGCGGGGGGGCCTACGAGCAGTACTTC. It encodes CASSLAGGGGAYEQYF.

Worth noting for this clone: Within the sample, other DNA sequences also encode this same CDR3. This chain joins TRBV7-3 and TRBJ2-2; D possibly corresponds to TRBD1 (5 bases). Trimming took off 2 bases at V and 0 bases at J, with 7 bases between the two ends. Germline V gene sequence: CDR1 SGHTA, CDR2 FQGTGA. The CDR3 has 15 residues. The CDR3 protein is CASSLQGPNTGELFF. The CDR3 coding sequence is TGTGCCAGCAGCTTACAGGGTCCGAACACCGGGGAGCTGTTTTTT.